Here is one T cell receptor beta chain with its context. Its antigen is not identified. This sample stems from a study of cytomegalovirus exposure and HLA in healthy donors. General study points: For most TCR beta V segments, an earlier analysis put the productive rate at about 87% or about 30% of the time.

PCR involved 60 Vbeta and 13 Jbeta primers. This table comes from immunoSEQ multiplex PCR, and its TCRdb copy is limited to in-frame clones, with some not included. The repertoire holds 170,000 or so clones, with roughly 78% as singletons. Trimming stripped 0 bases from V and 4 bases from J, with 13 bases between. The germline gives CDR1 SGHNT, CDR2 YYREEE (reference sequence). The CDR3 sequence is 15 residues long. This TCR was sampled from a boy between 10 and 17 years old in good health and CMV-seronegative. J is TRBJ1-2 and V is TRBV5-4; D is unresolved. What was sequenced was PBMCs. The CDR3 spells CASSLDHGQFYGYTF. In DNA form, the CDR3 reads TGTGCCAGCAGCTTGGACCATGGCCAGTTCTATGGCTACACCTTC.